Each of the 19 T cell receptor beta chains below was sequenced from the same sample in a study of T cell repertoires in cytomegalovirus infection (dated by TCRdb to between 2018 and 2020). The treatment or condition tag for this specimen amounts to: in vitro stimulation with specific CMV peptide epitopes to enrich CMV-specific T cells. These receptors' targets are unknown. Sequencing used an Illumina HiSeq 1500. The public reads were reprocessed in TCRdb via fastp at Q25 and MiXCR, keeping in-frame beta chains. Identical CDR3 proteins give one entry, which carries the most common genes and DNA. Within this sample are under 40,000 distinct CDR3 sequences, with about 48% of them counted one time only. The ten largest clones capture around 90% of the sample. The specimen was CD8+ T cells from cultured PBMCs, collected from culture after CMV antigen stimulation. The receptors stem from a human donor in good health (CMV status not recorded). Some clones in this sample may be carry-over from other donors' samples.

In this sample, this clonotype turned up once. V usage is TRBV27 and J usage is TRBJ2-7; D not resolved. Germline V CDR1 and CDR2: MNHEY, SMNVEV (reference sequence). V gave up 5 bases and J gave up 11 bases, with 19 bases separating them. The CDR3 runs 13 residues. In DNA, the CDR3 is TGTGCCAGCAGTCACTCTCAGACACGCGGAGAGTACTTC. Protein product: CASSHSQTRGEYF.

Concerning this clonotype: At one of its ends the junction is not consistent with the germline gene, which may arise from a read error. This chain links TRBV7-8 with TRBJ2-4; D is perhaps TRBD2 (5 bases). Germline loops: CDR1 SGHVS, CDR2 FQNEAQ. This CDR3 contains 14 residues. CDR3 residues: CASSLARARNIQYF. The CDR3 coding sequence is TGTGCCAGCAGCCTAGCTAGGGCTAGGAACATTCAGTACTTC.

This clonotype was counted only a few times. The chain recombines TRBV7-2 with TRBJ1-2; a weak D match, TRBD1 (5 bases). The CDR3 runs 15 residues. CDR1 is SGHTA, CDR2 FQGNSA, per germline. With 1 base removed from V and 4 bases from J, the gap between germline ends came to 13 bases. The DNA for the CDR3 is TGTGCCAGCAGCTTAGAATCCGGGGACGCCTATGGCTACACCTTC. This sequence encodes CASSLESGDAYGYTF. Drawing the rest from reference TRBV7-2 and TRBJ1-2, the complete variable domain is GAGVSQSPSNKVTEKGKDVELRCDPISGHTALYWYRQSLGQGLEFLIYFQGNSAPDKSGLPSDRFSAERTGGSVSTLTIQRTQQEDSAVYLCASSLESGDAYGYTFGSGTRLTVV.

This clonotype showed up just a few times. The chain combines TRBV27 with TRBJ2-7; weak D call: TRBD1 (6 bases). The CDR3 contains 13 residues. V was pared by 6 bases and J by 0 bases, with 9 bases between. Germline lookup yields CDR1 MNHEY and CDR2 SMNVEV (reference sequence). The CDR3 nucleotides read TGTGCCAGCAGACAGGGAAACTCCTACGAGCAGTACTTC. Residues: CASRQGNSYEQYF.

This clonotype was counted a single time. This sequence may be a read error, since a much larger clone differs from it by one base. The J gene is TRBJ2-1, the V gene TRBV7-2, with D tentatively TRBD1 (6 bases). Trimming shortened V by 4 bases and J by 4 bases, and 14 bases separated the two germline ends. Germline V gene sequence: CDR1 SGHTA, CDR2 FQGNSA. The CDR3 spans 15 residues. In DNA form, the CDR3 reads TGTGCCAGCAGCTCAGGGGCTAGACCTTACAATGAGCAGTTCTTC. It translates to CASSSGARPYNEQFF.

This clonotype showed up just a few times. One junction end does not reproduce the germline sequence, and a read error may be involved. The V and J genes are TRBV7-7 and TRBJ2-7, with 7 bases lining up with TRBD2. Germline assignment: CDR1 SSHAT and CDR2 FNYEAQ (reference sequence). The length of the CDR3 is 17 residues. The DNA of the CDR3 is TGTGCTAGCAGCTTGGGGAGGGGCAATTCCTACTACGTGGAGCAGTACTTC. Amino acids: CASSLGRGNSYYVEQYF.

V usage is TRBV7-9 and J usage is TRBJ2-1; 8 nucleotides align to TRBD2. Germline V gene data show CDR1 as SEHNR and CDR2 as FQNEAQ (reference sequence). This CDR3 region has 22 residues. Trimming at V came to 2 bases and at J to 0 bases, leaving 21 bases not matched to a gene. CDR3 sequence (DNA): TGTGCCAGCAGCTTACCTCTTCCGGGACTAGTGGGAGTGACGAGCTCCTACAATGAGCAGTTCTTC. Translating gives CASSLPLPGLVGVTSSYNEQFF.

This clonotype was recorded only once. Compared with germline, one end of the junction differs, possibly owing to a read error. The V call is TRBV7-4, the J call TRBJ2-7, with TRBD1 identical over 12 bases. CDR3 length: 15 residues. Germline assignment: CDR1 SGHVT and CDR2 SQSDAQ. CDR3 coding DNA: TGTGCCAGCATTGACCGGGACAGGGGGCTCTACGAGCATTACTTC. The encoded protein is CASIDRDRGLYEHYF.

The chain recombines TRBV30 with TRBJ1-2; D unresolved. Between the trimmed V and J ends, which lost 4 bases and 4 bases, there was a span of 10 bases. Germline CDR1 and CDR2: GTSNPN and SVGIG (reference sequence). This CDR3 comprises 12 residues. CDR3 nucleotide sequence: TGTGCCTGGATCGGTGTAGGCTATGGCTACACCTTC. Translation: CAWIGVGYGYTF.

This clonotype was observed a handful of times. The rearrangement links TRBV7-6 to TRBJ2-3, with TRBD2 matching over 10 bases. Germline trimming cut 5 bases from V and 4 bases from J; bases unmatched to any gene: 12. CDR1 and CDR2 from the germline V gene are SGHVS and FNYEAQ. This CDR3 region has 17 residues. The CDR3 region is CASSAAGTSEPADTQYF. In nucleotides, the CDR3 is TGTGCCAGCAGCGCGGCCGGGACTAGCGAGCCCGCAGATACGCAGTATTTT.

The chain links TRBV2 to TRBJ2-2; TRBD2 aligns across 10 bases. The V and J ends lost 7 bases and 0 bases, in that order; junction bases with no gene match: 5. Germline V lookup: CDR1 SNHLY, CDR2 FYNNEI. This CDR3 comprises 16 residues. CDR3 sequence: CASTSGGNANTGELFF. The CDR3 region has the DNA TGTGCCAGCACTAGCGGGGGAAACGCGAACACCGGGGAGCTGTTTTTT.

V gene TRBV27 combines with J gene TRBJ1-5; D is perhaps TRBD1 (6 bases). V lost 4 bases and J 6 bases, leaving 13 bases between the germline ends. Per the germline V gene, CDR1 is MNHEY and CDR2 is SMNVEV (reference sequence). This CDR3 comprises 14 residues. CDR3 sequence (DNA): TGTGCCAGCAGTTCACAGGGAGGACGTCAGCCCCAGCATTTT. Translated: CASSSQGGRQPQHF.

This clonotype was seen a few times. The gene calls are TRBV7-2 and TRBJ2-1; TRBD1 or TRBD2 may be the D gene (5 bases each). The CDR3 extends over 17 amino acids. V lost 2 bases to trimming and J lost 8 bases, with 22 bases between them. The germline gives CDR1 SGHTA, CDR2 FQGNSA. This CDR3 reads CASSLSFGAMKYDEQFF. In nucleotides, the CDR3 is TGTGCCAGCAGCTTAAGCTTCGGGGCAATGAAATACGATGAGCAGTTCTTC.

The J gene is TRBJ2-7, the V gene TRBV4-2; D not certain. Trimming shortened V by 1 base and J by 4 bases, and 8 bases separated the two germline ends. This CDR3 contains 13 residues. Looked up from germline, CDR1 is LGHNA and CDR2 is YNFKEQ. The CDR3 DNA sequence: TGTGCCAGCAGCCAAGGGTCTGCGTACGAGCAGTACTTC. This codes for CASSQGSAYEQYF.

Comments on this clonotype: Its ends do not fully match the called genes, so a read error is possible. This chain uses TRBV7-7 with TRBJ2-5; perhaps TRBD1 as D (5 bases). This CDR3 spans 14 amino acids. In germline, CDR1 is SSHAT, CDR2 FNYEAQ (reference sequence). The CDR3 DNA reads as TGTGCTAGCAGCCTCTCGTTGGCTCTGGGGCCCCAGTACTTC. Protein sequence: CASSLSLALGPQYF.

This clonotype came up a few times. The chain has TRBV5-1 and TRBJ2-7; no firm D call. This CDR3 has 12 residues. Germline V gene data show CDR1 as SGHRS and CDR2 as YFSETQ. The V gene lost 2 bases and the J gene lost 0 bases, with 3 bases spanning the gap. The CDR3 coding sequence is TGCGCCAGCAGCTTCAGCTCCTACGAGCAGTACTTC. It is translated as CASSFSSYEQYF.

The chain carries TRBV28 and TRBJ2-3; 8 bases are shared with TRBD2. V shed 2 bases and J 5 bases; nucleotides not matched to a gene: 9. Germline V gene data show CDR1 as MDHEN and CDR2 as SYDVKM. This CDR3 comprises 16 residues. CDR3 nucleotides: TGTGCCAGCAGTTTAGGGGGTAGCGGGATAATAGATACGCAGTATTTT. Encoded protein: CASSLGGSGIIDTQYF. Together with reference TRBV28 and TRBJ2-3, the CDR3 gives the full variable domain: DVKVTQSSRYLVKRTGEKVFLECVQDMDHENMFWYRQDPGLGLRLIYFSYDVKMKEKGDIPEGYSVSREKKERFSLILESASTNQTSMYLCASSLGGSGIIDTQYFGPGTRLTVL.

The gene calls are TRBV7-2 and TRBJ2-3, with TRBD2 matching over 12 bases. Looked up from germline, CDR1 is SGHTA and CDR2 is FQGNSA. The CDR3 consists of 15 residues. After removal of 7 bases from V and 5 bases from J, the junction contained 7 bases not matched to a gene. CDR3 bases: TGTGCCAGCACTAGGACTAGCGGGGTGGGAGATACGCAGTATTTT. This codes for CASTRTSGVGDTQYF.

The chain has TRBV7-8 and TRBJ2-1, with 10 nucleotides matching TRBD1. Germline CDR1 is SGHVS and CDR2 is FQNEAQ. The ends lost 3 bases at V and 3 bases at J; junction bases unmatched: 5. The CDR3 consists of 16 residues. The CDR3 reads CASSLSGTGVYNEQFF. The CDR3 DNA reads as TGTGCCAGCAGCTTGTCCGGGACAGGGGTCTACAATGAGCAGTTCTTC.